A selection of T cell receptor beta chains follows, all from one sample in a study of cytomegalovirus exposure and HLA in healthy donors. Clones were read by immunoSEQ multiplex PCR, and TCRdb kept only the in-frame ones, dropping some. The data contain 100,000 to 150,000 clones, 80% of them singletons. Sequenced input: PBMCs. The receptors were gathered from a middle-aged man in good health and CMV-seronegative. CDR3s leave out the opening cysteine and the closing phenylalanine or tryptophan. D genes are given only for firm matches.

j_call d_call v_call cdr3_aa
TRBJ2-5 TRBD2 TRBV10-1 ASSEGPGQGGGEAETQY
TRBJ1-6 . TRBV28 ASSGHSSGSPLH
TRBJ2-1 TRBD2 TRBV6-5 ASTLTSGKYNEQF
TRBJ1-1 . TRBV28 ASRSDRKTNTEAF
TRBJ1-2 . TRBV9 ASSVATGSGYT
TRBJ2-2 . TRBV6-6 ASSPQATGELF
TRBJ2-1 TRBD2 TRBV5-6 ASSLWREVYNEQF
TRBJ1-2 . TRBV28 AIQRGYGYT
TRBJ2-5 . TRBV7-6 ASSSGSWVAPQETQY
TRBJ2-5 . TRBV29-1 SVRAGQETQY
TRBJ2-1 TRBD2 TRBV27 ASSSLAGGFNEQF
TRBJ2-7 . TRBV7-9 ASSLDLGAFYEQY
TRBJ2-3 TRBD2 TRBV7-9 ASSLGRSGGARDTQY
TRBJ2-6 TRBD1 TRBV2 ASRGTGGYGANVLT
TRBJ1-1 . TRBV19 ASSIDRTLLGTEAF
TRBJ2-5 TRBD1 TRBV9 ASSVMGQPQETQY